Presented here are 30 T cell receptor beta chains from one specimen sequenced in a study of OX40 agonist ivuxolimab in advanced cancers. The method was immunoSEQ multiplex PCR; TCRdb's version includes in-frame clones alone and lacks a portion of them. The table includes some 66,000 clones, roughly 76% detected once. The sequencing here drew on CD4+ or CD8+ T cells sorted from blood, taken in a trial of the OX40 agonist ivuxolimab. The receptors originated from an adult with an advanced solid tumor such as melanoma, head and neck, liver or kidney cancer.

Here the CDR3 reads CASSLSVQTNEKLFF. CDR3 sequence (DNA): TGTGCCAGCAGCTTATCGGTACAGACTAATGAAAAACTGTTTTTT. V gene TRBV7-8 combines with J gene TRBJ1-4; no reliable D call. The germline gives CDR1 SGHVS, CDR2 FQNEAQ. This CDR3 contains 15 residues. Trimming left V 2 bases short and J 2 bases short, with 9 bases between.

The chain uses TRBV6-6 and TRBJ2-1; no clear D gene. Germline assignment: CDR1 MNHNY and CDR2 SVGAGI (reference sequence). This CDR3 region has 12 residues. The V and J ends lost 5 bases and 7 bases respectively, with 9 bases between them. The DNA for the CDR3 is TGTGCCAGCAGTATAGTTGTGAATGAGCAGTTCTTC. This translates into CASSIVVNEQFF.

The chain carries TRBV6-4 and TRBJ2-1; 9 nucleotides agree with TRBD2. The CDR3 loop spans 15 amino acids. V lost 4 bases and J lost 4; bases outside the gene matches: 5. CDR1 is MRHNA, CDR2 SNTAGT, per germline. For the CDR3, the DNA is TGTGCCAGCAGTGCACTTAGCGGGGGTTACAATGAGCAGTTCTTC. It encodes CASSALSGGYNEQFF.

V usage is TRBV11-3 and J usage is TRBJ2-3; D is uncertain. The V end was cut by 3 bases, the J end by 5 bases, with 3 bases between. Per the germline V gene, CDR1 is SGHNT and CDR2 is YENEEA. The CDR3 sequence is 11 residues long. The CDR3 reads CASSLEDTQYF. DNA for the CDR3: TGTGCCAGCAGCTTGGAAGATACGCAGTATTTT. The whole variable domain, remainder taken from reference TRBV11-3 and TRBJ2-3, is EAGVVQSPRYKIIEKKQPVAFWCNPISGHNTLYWYLQNLGQGPELLIRYENEEAVDDSQLPKDRFSAERLKGVDSTLKIQPAELGDSAVYLCASSLEDTQYFGPGTRLTVL.

This rearrangement joins TRBV28 to TRBJ2-5; 7 nucleotides agree with TRBD2. Judging by the DNA end, TRBJ2-7 fits better; the J call may be wrong. Germline V gives CDR1 MDHEN, CDR2 SYDVKM. The CDR3 length is 15 residues. As DNA, the CDR3 is TGTGCCAGCAGGAGTCGGGGGAGGGCTTCCTACGAGCAGTACTTC. As protein: CASRSRGRASYEQYF.

This chain connects TRBV7-2 to TRBJ1-2, with 7 bases that match TRBD1. Germline V gene lookup returns CDR1 SGHTA and CDR2 FQGNSA. The trim removed 1 base at V and 4 bases at J, leaving 6 bases unmatched. The CDR3 has 15 residues. The CDR3 bases are TGTGCCAGCAGCTTAGTTGCAGGGGGGGTCTATGGCTACACCTTC. Encoded protein: CASSLVAGGVYGYTF. The whole variable domain, remainder taken from reference TRBV7-2 and TRBJ1-2, is GAGVSQSPSNKVTEKGKDVELRCDPISGHTALYWYRQSLGQGLEFLIYFQGNSAPDKSGLPSDRFSAERTGGSVSTLTIQRTQQEDSAVYLCASSLVAGGVYGYTFGSGTRLTVV.

A few counts support this clone. The V and J genes are TRBV19 and TRBJ1-4; 7 bases are shared with TRBD1. From germline, CDR1 is LNHDA and CDR2 SQIVND (reference sequence). The CDR3 is 15 amino acids. V shed 4 bases and J 0 bases; nucleotides not matched to a gene: 2. The CDR3 region has the DNA TGTGCCAGTAGTAACAGGGGAGCAACTAATGAAAAACTGTTTTTT. This sequence encodes CASSNRGATNEKLFF.

The rearrangement joins TRBV10-3 to TRBJ2-7, with D perhaps given as TRBD1 or TRBD2 (6 bases each). In germline, CDR1 is ENHRY, CDR2 SYGVKD. V gave up 6 bases and J gave up 5 bases, with 11 bases separating them. The CDR3 runs to 12 residues. For the CDR3, the DNA is TGTGCCATCAGAGGGGGACTCGACGAGCAGTACTTC. It encodes CAIRGGLDEQYF.

The chain is built from TRBV7-9 and TRBJ2-3, with 7 bases fitting TRBD2. Per the germline V gene, CDR1 is SEHNR and CDR2 is FQNEAQ (reference sequence). Losses at the gene ends were 1 base for V and 3 bases for J; bases not matched to a gene: 4. The CDR3 sequence is 15 residues long. The DNA of the CDR3 is TGTGCCAGCAGCTTAGTCAGCGGGGCAACAGATACGCAGTATTTT. It codes for CASSLVSGATDTQYF.

J is TRBJ2-1 and V is TRBV29-1, with unresolved D. V was shortened by 5 bases and J by 0 bases, with 20 bases between the two germline ends. The CDR3 length is 17 residues. Looked up from germline, CDR1 is SQVTM and CDR2 is ANQGSEA. The chain's CDR3 is CSVRPGVYESSYNEQFF. DNA for the CDR3: TGCAGCGTTCGACCAGGTGTCTACGAAAGCTCCTACAATGAGCAGTTCTTC.

This clone was found a few times. The V gene is TRBV6-6, the J gene TRBJ2-7; D not certain. CDR3 length: 12 amino acids. V was pared by 4 bases and J by 2 bases, with 6 bases between. Germline V CDR1 and CDR2: MNHNY, SVGAGI (reference sequence). CDR3 loop: CASSSLTYEQYF. CDR3 coding DNA: TGTGCCAGCAGTTCCCTGACCTACGAGCAGTACTTC.

The CDR3 sequence: CATSRSTGPQETQYF. CDR3 sequence (DNA): TGTGCCACCAGCAGGTCGACAGGCCCCCAAGAGACCCAGTACTTC. The genes are TRBV15 and TRBJ2-5; D is possibly TRBD1 (6 bases). The V end lost 3 bases, the J end lost 1 base, and 12 bases lay between the germline ends. The CDR3 is 15 residues long. Germline assignment: CDR1 LNHNV and CDR2 YYDKDF (reference sequence).

This clone was detected a few times. CDR3 residues: CASSPPNPGRETQYF. In DNA, the CDR3 is TGTGCCAGCTCACCACCGAACCCAGGGCGAGAGACCCAGTACTTC. The V call is TRBV18, the J call TRBJ2-5; maybe TRBD1 (5 bases). Trimming removed 0 bases from V and 4 bases from J, with 12 bases in between. This CDR3 has 15 amino acids. The germline gives CDR1 KGHSH, CDR2 LQKENI.

This clone was counted only a few times. The chain couples TRBV6-1 to TRBJ1-2, with D unresolved. This CDR3 is built from 12 residues. V shed 2 bases and J shed 9 bases, with 10 bases lying between them. Germline CDR1 reads MNHNS; CDR2 reads SASEGT. The CDR3: CASSETIGSYTF. The DNA of the CDR3 is TGTGCCAGCAGTGAAACCATCGGTAGCTACACCTTC.

The rearrangement uses TRBV19 and TRBJ2-3; the D gene could be TRBD1 or TRBD2 (5 bases each). With 5 bases removed from V and 6 bases from J, the gap between germline ends came to 18 bases. In germline, CDR1 is LNHDA, CDR2 SQIVND (reference sequence). The CDR3 covers 15 residues. CDR3 in amino acids: CASSGTGASSDTQYF. The DNA of the CDR3 is TGTGCCAGTAGTGGAACCGGGGCTAGCTCCGATACGCAGTATTTT.

The chain carries TRBV19 and TRBJ2-7, with a tentative D call TRBD2 (6 bases). The V gene's germline CDR1 is LNHDA and CDR2 SQIVND (reference sequence). The CDR3 is 14 residues long. Trimming pared 6 bases from V and 6 bases from J, leaving 18 bases between. The CDR3 nucleotides are TGTGCCAGTAGGGGAGGAGAATGGGCCGGCGAGCAGTACTTC. Translated: CASRGGEWAGEQYF.

This rearrangement joins TRBV7-2 to TRBJ1-4; the match to TRBD1 covers 7 bases. V was clipped by 2 bases and J by 8 bases; unmatched bases: 5. The CDR3 runs 14 residues. Germline loops: CDR1 SGHTA, CDR2 FQGNSA. The CDR3 coding sequence is TGTGCCAGCAGCTTAATGGGGGGACAGGAAAAACTGTTTTTT. Its protein product is CASSLMGGQEKLFF.

This chain uses TRBV15 with TRBJ2-1, with 7 positions matching TRBD1. V was pared by 3 bases and J by 4 bases, with 6 bases of the junction left unmatched. The CDR3 covers 15 residues. Germline loops: CDR1 LNHNV, CDR2 YYDKDF (reference sequence). The CDR3 DNA reads as TGTGCCACCAGCAGGGACAGGACCCCTTACAATGAGCAGTTCTTC. It codes for CATSRDRTPYNEQFF.

The chain uses TRBV6-1 and TRBJ2-7, with TRBD1 identical over 8 bases. The CDR3 has 13 amino acids. The germline gives CDR1 MNHNS, CDR2 SASEGT. The V segment lost 6 bases and the J segment 3 bases; nucleotides outside the gene matches: 4. The DNA of the CDR3 is TGTGCCAGCAGGGGGACAGGATACTACGAGCAGTACTTC. Protein product: CASRGTGYYEQYF.

CDR3 loop: CASSLGYRGEGEQFF. CDR3 DNA sequence: TGTGCCAGCAGCTTAGGCTACAGGGGGGAAGGTGAGCAGTTCTTC. The V and J genes are TRBV13 and TRBJ2-1; 8 bases map to TRBD1. CDR1 is PRHDT and CDR2 is FYEKMQ in the germline V gene (reference sequence). Trimming removed 0 bases from V and 9 bases from J; junction bases left unmatched: 7. The CDR3 runs to 15 residues.

CDR3 residues: CASSQRLNEQFF. As DNA, the CDR3 is TGTGCCAGCTCACAAAGACTAAATGAGCAGTTCTTC. V usage is TRBV18 and J usage is TRBJ2-1; TRBD2 might be the D (5 bases). CDR1 KGHSH and CDR2 LQKENI come from the germline V gene. This CDR3 is built from 12 residues. V lost 4 bases to trimming and J lost 7 bases, with 8 bases between them.

This clone was observed once. The chain recombines TRBV27 with TRBJ1-4, with D possibly being TRBD1 (6 bases). Germline V gives CDR1 MNHEY, CDR2 SMNVEV (reference sequence). The ends were cut back, 4 bases at V and 7 bases at J, with 13 bases in the middle. The CDR3 totals 14 residues. This chain's CDR3 is CASSSRGSSEKLFF. CDR3 bases: TGTGCCAGCAGTTCCAGGGGATCGAGTGAAAAACTGTTTTTT.

In this sample, this clone turned up a few times. V usage is TRBV10-3 and J usage is TRBJ1-5; 8 positions agree with TRBD1. V gave up 7 bases and J gave up 6 bases; unmatched junction bases: 8. Germline V CDR1 and CDR2: ENHRY, SYGVKD. The CDR3 runs 14 residues. CDR3 DNA: TGTGCCATCAATGGGGCAGGGGGCGGTCAGCCCCAGCATTTT. It is translated as CAINGAGGGQPQHF.

The chain has TRBV9 and TRBJ2-1; 9 positions agree with TRBD1. Germline V lookup: CDR1 SGDLS, CDR2 YYNGEE. V lost 4 bases, J lost 5 bases, and 7 bases stayed unmatched. CDR3 length: 15 amino acids. CDR3: CASSYGTGSNNEQFF. The CDR3 nucleotides are TGTGCCAGCAGCTACGGGACAGGGTCCAACAATGAGCAGTTCTTC.

This clone was counted a single time. The chain uses TRBV5-1 and TRBJ2-6; tentatively, D is TRBD1 (6 bases). Germline CDR1 reads SGHRS; CDR2 reads YFSETQ. CDR3 size: 15 residues. V dropped 3 bases and J dropped 0 bases, with 7 bases sitting between them. CDR3 sequence reads: CASSWDNSGANVLTF. DNA for the CDR3: TGCGCCAGCAGCTGGGACAACTCTGGGGCCAACGTCCTGACTTTC.

The chain links TRBV6-4 to TRBJ2-1; D possibly uses TRBD1 or TRBD2 (5 bases each). Trimming took 0 bases from V and 4 from J, leaving 10 bases between them. Germline CDR1 and CDR2: MRHNA and SNTAGT. This CDR3 is 15 amino acids long. CDR3 in DNA: TGTGCCAGCAGTGACTCTTTGGGGGTTTACAATGAGCAGTTCTTC. It is translated as CASSDSLGVYNEQFF.

The chain couples TRBV7-9 to TRBJ2-7; D may be TRBD2 (6 bases). This CDR3 comprises 16 residues. The ends were cut back, 5 bases at V and 7 bases at J, with 24 bases in the middle. Germline V gives CDR1 SEHNR, CDR2 FQNEAQ (reference sequence). The CDR3 nucleotides read TGTGCCAGCAGCATAGGAACTAGCTCCGGGTATGAGGAGCAGTACTTC. Amino acid sequence: CASSIGTSSGYEEQYF.

This clone was detected only once. V is TRBV18 and J is TRBJ2-7; D may be TRBD1 (5 bases). The CDR3 extends over 13 amino acids. Germline CDR1 is KGHSH and CDR2 is LQKENI. Trimming stripped 5 bases from V and 3 bases from J, with 11 bases between. DNA of the CDR3: TGTGCCAGCTCAGAAGGACAATACTACGAGCAGTACTTC. Protein product: CASSEGQYYEQYF.

The chain joins TRBV19 to TRBJ1-4; TRBD1 aligns across 7 bases. V dropped 6 bases and J dropped 4; count of bases not matched to a gene: 2. Germline lookup yields CDR1 LNHDA and CDR2 SQIVND (reference sequence). The CDR3 covers 13 residues. The CDR3 DNA sequence: TGTGCCAGTAGCGGACAGGTTAATGAAAAACTGTTTTTT. As protein: CASSGQVNEKLFF.

V gene TRBV5-6 combines with J gene TRBJ2-7; D perhaps matches TRBD1 (6 bases). In germline, CDR1 is SGHDT, CDR2 YYEEEE. V was shortened by 0 bases and J by 6 bases, with 22 bases between the two germline ends. The CDR3 spans 17 residues. This CDR3 is CASSLEVVRGRSGEQYF. CDR3 coding DNA: TGTGCCAGCAGCTTGGAAGTTGTCAGGGGCAGGTCTGGCGAGCAGTACTTC.